Here is one T cell receptor beta chain with its context. Time point defined: peripheral blood 6 weeks after treatment start. The V gene's germline CDR1 is SGDLS and CDR2 YYNGEE. The CDR3 has 16 residues. V gave up 4 bases and J gave up 6 bases, with 21 bases separating them. This record belongs to a study of PD-L1 blockade in urothelial cancer. In the study overall: Patients began atezolizumab, 1,200 mg intravenously every 3 weeks, in the mid-2010s.

The method was immunoSEQ multiplex PCR; TCRdb's version includes in-frame clones alone and lacks a portion of them. The sample has approximately 28,000 clones, 80% to 90% seen once. The chain employs TRBV9 and TRBJ2-3; tentatively, D is TRBD2 (6 bases). The TCR originated in a man aged 65-85 years with urothelial cancer. This specimen consisted of PBMCs, obtained around atezolizumab (anti-PD-L1) treatment. CDR3 sequence: CASSPRQGGMADTQYF. The DNA of the CDR3 is TGTGCCAGCAGCCCAAGGCAGGGAGGAATGGCGGATACGCAGTATTTT.